These 24 T cell receptor beta chains were all obtained from the same sample, sequenced in a study of T cells in Graves' hyperthyroidism and ophthalmopathy. It was RNA transcripts that yielded the amplified TCR beta CDR3 regions. The primer set for the first-round RT-PCR of the TCR CDR3 was HTBI. TCRdb analysed the multiplex PCR reads with MiXCR anew, one entry per CDR3 protein. The table records roughly 100,000 distinct CDR3 sequences, about half of them present only once. Material for sequencing was blood. All receptors come from a man aged 35-49 years with Graves' hyperthyroidism.

The chain employs TRBV29-1 and TRBJ2-5, with TRBD2 matching over 14 bases. The CDR3 extends over 16 amino acids. Trimming cost V 4 bases and J 4 bases; bases outside gene matches: 8. Germline CDR1 and CDR2: SQVTM and ANQGSEA. The CDR3, as DNA: TGCAGCGTTGCGGGGGTGACTAGCGGGAGGGGAGAGACCCAGTACTTC. It specifies CSVAGVTSGRGETQYF.

The chain combines TRBV29-1 with TRBJ1-5; the D is unclear. The CDR3 length is 18 residues. V was shortened by 7 bases and J by 7 bases, with 32 bases between the two germline ends. The germline V gene has CDR1 SQVTM and CDR2 ANQGSEA. DNA of the CDR3: TGCAGCGCCGATCCCTACCTAACTAGCGCCTACAATGAGCAGCCCCAGCATTTT. It translates to CSADPYLTSAYNEQPQHF.

A note on this clonotype: At one end the junction does not follow the germline gene, possibly because of a read error. The chain has TRBV20-1 and TRBJ2-1; 7 nucleotides line up with TRBD2. The CDR3 is 14 amino acids. Germline CDR1 is DFQATT and CDR2 is SNEGSKA (reference sequence). CDR3 nucleotide sequence: TGCGGTGCTCCGGACGGGAGGAAATACAATGAGCAGCTCTTC. Protein sequence: CGAPDGRKYNEQLF.

This clonotype was counted many times. J is TRBJ1-1 and V is TRBV3-1, with D unresolved. Trimming removed 4 bases at V and 4 bases at J, with 10 bases between. Germline V gives CDR1 LGHDT, CDR2 YNNKEL (reference sequence). This CDR3 region has 13 residues. The CDR3 DNA follows: TGTGCCAGCAGCCTCGGTGGAGGCACTGAAGCTTTCTTT. Translating it yields CASSLGGGTEAFF.

A word on this clonotype: It may be a read error: a sequence one base away is much more abundant. The V gene is TRBV19, the J gene TRBJ2-2; D unresolved. The CDR3 consists of 13 residues. Germline V gene sequence: CDR1 LNHDA, CDR2 SQIVND (reference sequence). The CDR3: CASGIPHTGELFF. The CDR3 nucleotides are TGTGCCAGTGGTATACCCCACACAGGGGAGCTGTTTTTT.

The V and J genes are TRBV9 and TRBJ2-1, with D possibly being TRBD1 (6 bases). CDR1 and CDR2 from the germline V gene are SGDLS and YYNGEE. This CDR3 contains 15 residues. V lost 4 bases, J lost 0 bases, and 11 bases lay in between. The CDR3 region has the DNA TGTGCCAGCAGCTTGAACAGGGTCTCCTACAATGAGCAGTTCTTC. Protein product: CASSLNRVSYNEQFF.

Points on this clonotype: Relative to the germline gene, one junction end is altered; a read error may explain this. The CDR3 loop is CTISWTGGTDTQCF. CDR3 sequence (DNA): TGTACCATCAGTTGGACAGGTGGCACAGATACGCAGTGTTTT. The V call is TRBV10-3, the J call TRBJ2-3, with 7 bases lining up with TRBD1. This CDR3 comprises 14 residues. Germline loops: CDR1 ENHRY, CDR2 SYGVKD.

There are a few counts of this clonotype. In DNA form, the CDR3 reads TGTGCCTGGAGTCAAGGCCCCGAGCAGTACTTC. It specifies CAWSQGPEQYF. The V call is TRBV30, the J call TRBJ2-7; D remains unclear. Looked up from germline, CDR1 is GTSNPN and CDR2 is SVGIG (reference sequence). The V and J ends lost 2 bases and 6 bases respectively, with 8 bases between them. The CDR3 is 11 amino acids.

Points on this clonotype: This may be a read error, as it is one base from a much larger clone. The gene calls are TRBV7-6 and TRBJ2-2; D may match TRBD1 or TRBD2 (6 bases each). The CDR3 consists of 14 residues. Per germline, CDR1 SGHVS and CDR2 FNYEAQ. The CDR3, as DNA: TGTGTCAGCAGTCGGAGGGGGGACACCGGGGAGCTGTTTTTT. Protein: CVSSRRGDTGELFF. Using reference TRBV7-6 and TRBJ2-2 for the parts outside the CDR3, the full variable domain is GAGVSQSPRYKVTKRGQDVALRCDPISGHVSLYWYRQALGQGPEFLTYFNYEAQQDKSGLPNDRFSAERPEGSISTLTIQRTEQRDSAMYRCVSSRRGDTGELFFGEGSRLTVL.

Ten or more counts support this clonotype. The V gene is TRBV14, the J gene TRBJ2-2; possible D gene TRBD1, 5 bases. V shed 4 bases and J shed 4 bases, with 7 bases lying between them. CDR3 length: 13 amino acids. The germline V gene encodes CDR1 SGHDN and CDR2 FVKESK. Written as DNA, the CDR3 is TGTGCCAGCAGCCCCAGGGTCACCGGGGAGCTGTTTTTT. Encoded protein: CASSPRVTGELFF.

This clonotype has at least ten counts. The rearrangement uses TRBV5-1 and TRBJ2-5; weak D call: TRBD2 (5 bases). CDR1 is SGHRS, CDR2 YFSETQ, per germline. The germline V and J ends were trimmed by 1 base and 5 bases, with 12 bases remaining between them. This CDR3 has 14 residues. For the CDR3, the DNA is TGCGCCAGCAGCTTGTTGGCTAGCTCGGAGACCCAGTACTTC. This translates into CASSLLASSETQYF.

In its sample, this clonotype was seen many times. The rearrangement joins TRBV20-1 to TRBJ2-3; 10 nucleotides line up with TRBD2. The CDR3 covers 14 residues. From germline, CDR1 is DFQATT and CDR2 SNEGSKA (reference sequence). The ends lost 6 bases at V and 5 bases at J; junction bases unmatched: 8. The CDR3 spells CSAYEREGGDTQYF. DNA for the CDR3: TGCAGTGCCTATGAGCGGGAGGGTGGAGATACGCAGTATTTT.

The table lists this clonotype with many counts. The V call is TRBV2, the J call TRBJ1-5; maybe TRBD1 (5 bases). The CDR3 is made up of 14 amino acids. Trimming removed 4 bases from V and 2 bases from J, with 9 bases in between. Germline V gene sequence: CDR1 SNHLY, CDR2 FYNNEI. The CDR3 loop reads CASSAGDGNQPQHF. The CDR3 DNA is TGTGCCAGCAGTGCGGGGGACGGCAATCAGCCCCAGCATTTT.

A word on this clonotype: One base away lies a much larger clone, so this may be a sequencing read error. The chain combines TRBV7-3 with TRBJ1-6; D not resolved. The CDR3 runs to 13 residues. The ends were cut back, 6 bases at V and 9 bases at J, with 12 bases in the middle. Germline assignment: CDR1 SGHTA and CDR2 FQGTGA. In DNA, the CDR3 is TGTGCCAGCAGGCTGCAGAGGGCTTCACCCCTCCACTTT. This codes for CASRLQRASPLHF.

This clonotype was counted ten times or more. The chain links TRBV19 to TRBJ1-1, with D possibly matching TRBD1 (6 bases). Germline CDR1 is LNHDA and CDR2 is SQIVND (reference sequence). V gave up 7 bases and J gave up 6 bases, with 15 bases separating them. This CDR3 is built from 13 residues. This CDR3 is CASNPDGGPEAFF. The CDR3 DNA reads as TGTGCCAGTAACCCCGACGGGGGCCCTGAAGCTTTCTTT.

There are many counts of this clonotype. The J gene is TRBJ2-7, the V gene TRBV6-1, with D possibly TRBD1 on 5 matching bases. With 2 bases removed from V and 6 bases from J, the gap between germline ends came to 17 bases. CDR1 and CDR2 (germline): MNHNS, SASEGT. There are 15 residues in the CDR3. CDR3 sequence (DNA): TGTGCCAGCAGTGAAAAGGGGCAGCCCCTTCGCGAGCAGTACTTC. Encoded protein: CASSEKGQPLREQYF.

A note on this clonotype: This may be a read error: a much more frequent sequence differs by one nucleotide. This chain connects TRBV4-1 to TRBJ2-1; 10 bases agree with TRBD1. Germline V gene sequence: CDR1 MGHRA, CDR2 YSYEKL. The CDR3 is 14 residues long. V shed 3 bases, J shed 6 bases, and the junction held 2 bases outside the gene matches. CDR3 sequence (DNA): TGCGCCAGCAGCCATTGGACAGGGGGCAATGAGCAGTTCTTC. It codes for CASSHWTGGNEQFF.

This clonotype was recorded at least ten times. The chain links TRBV10-3 to TRBJ1-4, with D possibly TRBD1 on 5 matching bases. Germline CDR1 and CDR2: ENHRY and SYGVKD. Trimming took 8 bases from V and 2 from J, leaving 9 bases between them. The CDR3 runs to 13 residues. CDR3 loop: CAIGGDTNEKLFF. CDR3 DNA: TGTGCCATCGGGGGGGACACTAATGAAAAACTGTTTTTT.

This clonotype was picked up many times. V is TRBV20-1 and J is TRBJ2-3; 9 bases line up with TRBD1. CDR3 length: 14 amino acids. V shed 4 bases and J 8 bases; nucleotides not matched to a gene: 10. Germline V gives CDR1 DFQATT, CDR2 SNEGSKA (reference sequence). CDR3 protein: CSATGQGVRGTQYF. The CDR3 DNA is TGCAGTGCTACGGGACAGGGTGTGAGAGGTACGCAGTATTTT.

This clonotype appeared a single time. This CDR3 is missing its conserved last phenylalanine or tryptophan, likely due to a read error. This chain connects TRBV7-9 to TRBJ2-1, with 10 bases matching TRBD1. Unmatched junction bases numbered 7, after V lost 3 bases and J lost 8 bases. The CDR3 consists of 15 residues. The germline CDR1 and CDR2 sequences are SEHNR and FQNEAQ (reference sequence). The CDR3 region is CASSFRTGGLYEQFL. The CDR3 coding sequence is TGTGCCAGCAGCTTCAGGACAGGGGGTTTGTATGAGCAGTTCCTC.

In this sample, this clonotype turned up many times. The chain carries TRBV25-1 and TRBJ2-1; 7 positions match TRBD2. The CDR3 sequence is 18 residues long. CDR1 is MGHDK, CDR2 SYGVNS, per germline. V lost 3 bases to trimming and J lost 3 bases; unmatched junction nucleotides: 14. CDR3 protein: CASSEPVGGTTLYNEQFF. Written as DNA, the CDR3 is TGTGCCAGCAGTGAGCCTGTCGGGGGGACTACCCTCTACAATGAGCAGTTCTTC.

Points on this clonotype: One end of the junction does not line up with germline, which may come from a read error. This chain uses TRBV12-3 or TRBV12-4 with TRBJ2-7; D unclear. The CDR3 has 12 residues. Here the CDR3 reads CASSLNYGEQNF. As DNA, the CDR3 is TGTGCCAGCAGTTTAAACTACGGCGAGCAGAATTTC.

V gene TRBV15 combines with J gene TRBJ2-3; D is undetermined. The V end lost 6 bases, the J end lost 5 bases, and 18 bases lay between the germline ends. The length of the CDR3 is 15 residues. The germline V gene encodes CDR1 LNHNV and CDR2 YYDKDF (reference sequence). CDR3 DNA: TGTGCCACCAGGGAATTGACAACCGTACGAGATACGCAGTATTTT. It encodes CATRELTTVRDTQYF.

This clonotype occurred many times. V is TRBV5-1 and J is TRBJ2-1, with D possibly being TRBD2 (6 bases). V shed 6 bases and J shed 3 bases, with 16 bases lying between them. The CDR3 sequence is 15 residues long. Germline assignment: CDR1 SGHRS and CDR2 YFSETQ. CDR3 in DNA: TGCGCCAGCACCCATAGCGGAGGTATCTACAATGAGCAGTTCTTC. Its translation: CASTHSGGIYNEQFF.